This TCR beta chain was documented in a study of PD-1 blockade in classical Hodgkin lymphoma. Study as a whole: With a 2-week interval, patients received intravenous nivolumab at 3 mg/kg. The study's findings and limits: Excluded were patients who started nivolumab under 1 year after ASCT, a group that had lower diversity.

Looked up from germline, CDR1 is KGHSH and CDR2 is LQKENI. Trimming stripped 1 base from V and 2 bases from J, with 18 bases between. The CDR3 consists of 17 residues. Comment on this clone: Antigen: not known.

Some clones are missing from TCRdb's copy, which holds only in-frame ones; the method was immunoSEQ multiplex PCR. Found here are 4,500 or so clones, around 74% of them singletons; the top ten hold about 24%. Sample time point: cycle 4 day 1 (C4D1), after five to seven weeks of nivolumab. Brentuximab vedotin exposure varied, and every patient relapsed after autologous stem cell transplantation. Negative selection with magnets was how CD8+ T cells were isolated from the thawed PBMCs. This sequence joins TRBV18 and TRBJ2-7; possibly TRBD1 or TRBD2 for D (5 bases each). The source is a human donor with classical Hodgkin lymphoma. The material was CD8+ T cells from blood, obtained before the fourth cycle of nivolumab. The CDR3 DNA reads as TGTGCCAGCTCACCACGCTCGGGGCCCAGAGAGGCCTACGAGCAGTACTTC. As protein: CASSPRSGPREAYEQYF.